The present T cell receptor (beta chain) was sequenced within a study of blood T cell repertoires in COVID-19. Original processing methods: Researchers report that nucleated cell counts were estimated from reference gene primer amplification. Profiled with immunoSEQ multiplex PCR; TCRdb holds only in-frame clones, not every one. Clone size and the V and J calls come from that table; the DNA yielded D and trimming. The profile shows 200,000 to 250,000 clones, about four fifths of them singletons. The receptor was derived from a woman in her 40s with acute COVID-19. The sequencing sample was made of PBMCs or T cells enriched from blood (not recorded which).

CDR3 sequence: CASSLEVGEAFF. CDR3 DNA sequence: TGTGCCAGCAGCCTAGAGGTCGGTGAAGCTTTCTTT. The J gene is TRBJ1-1, the V gene TRBV7-3; D is unresolved. Trimming shortened V by 5 bases and J by 7 bases, and 11 bases separated the two germline ends. CDR1 and CDR2 from the germline V gene are SGHTA and FQGTGA. The CDR3 is 12 residues long. Full variable domain (outside the CDR3, taken from reference TRBV7-3 and TRBJ1-1): GAGVSQTPSNKVTEKGKYVELRCDPISGHTALYWYRQSLGQGPEFLIYFQGTGAADDSGLPNDRFFAVRPEGSVSTLKIQRTERGDSAVYLCASSLEVGEAFFGQGTRLTVV.